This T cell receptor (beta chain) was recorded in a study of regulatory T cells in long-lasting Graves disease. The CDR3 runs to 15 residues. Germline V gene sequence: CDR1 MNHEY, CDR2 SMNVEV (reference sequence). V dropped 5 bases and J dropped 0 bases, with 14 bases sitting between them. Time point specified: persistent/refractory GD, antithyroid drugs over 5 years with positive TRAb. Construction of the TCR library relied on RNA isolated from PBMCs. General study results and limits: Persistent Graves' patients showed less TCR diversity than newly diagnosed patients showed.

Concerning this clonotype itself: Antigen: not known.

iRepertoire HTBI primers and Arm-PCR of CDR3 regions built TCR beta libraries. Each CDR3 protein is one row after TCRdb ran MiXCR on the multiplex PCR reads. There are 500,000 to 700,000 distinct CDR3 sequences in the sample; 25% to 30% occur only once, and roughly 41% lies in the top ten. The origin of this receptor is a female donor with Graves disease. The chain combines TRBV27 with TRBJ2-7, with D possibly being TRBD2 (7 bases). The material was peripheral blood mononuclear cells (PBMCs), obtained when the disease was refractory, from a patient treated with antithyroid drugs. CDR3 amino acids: CASSPWGGYSYEQYF. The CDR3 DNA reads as TGTGCCAGCAGTCCTTGGGGGGGCTACTCCTACGAGCAGTACTTC.